The next 14 T cell receptor beta chains were all read from a single sample in a study of blood T cell repertoires in COVID-19. The method was immunoSEQ multiplex PCR; TCRdb's version includes in-frame clones alone and lacks a portion of them. The sample includes 200,000 to 250,000 clones, about nine tenths seen only once; the top ten take about 4%. The sequenced sample was PBMCs or T cells enriched from blood (not recorded which). The source is a woman in her forties with acute COVID-19.

The chain carries TRBV3-1 (or the pseudogene TRBV3-2) and TRBJ1-1; D not resolved. CDR3 length: 15 residues. Trimming pared 6 bases from V and 3 bases from J, leaving 17 bases between. CDR1 is LGHDT, CDR2 YNNKEL, per germline (reference sequence). The CDR3 DNA is TGTGCCAGCAGTACGGGTGCTAAGTCGGACACTGAAGCTTTCTTT. Translation: CASSTGAKSDTEAFF.

The V gene is TRBV5-5, the J gene TRBJ2-3; 10 bases agree with TRBD2. Germline loops: CDR1 SGHKS, CDR2 YYEKEE (reference sequence). The CDR3 consists of 17 residues. J gave up 0 bases and V 4 bases, and 8 bases lay outside the gene matches. CDR3 amino acids: CASSRVMTSGSTDTQYF. In DNA, the CDR3 is TGTGCCAGCAGCCGTGTAATGACTAGCGGGAGCACAGATACGCAGTATTTT.

This clone was recorded only once. V usage is TRBV2 and J usage is TRBJ2-1; a possible D gene is TRBD2 (6 bases). V was shortened by 3 bases and J by 10 bases, with 13 bases between the two germline ends. This CDR3 is built from 13 residues. Germline CDR1 is SNHLY and CDR2 is FYNNEI. CDR3: CASSDGGPREQFF. CDR3 in DNA: TGTGCCAGCAGTGATGGAGGGCCCCGGGAGCAGTTCTTC.

This chain uses TRBV21-1 with TRBJ1-2; TRBD1 is taken as the D call from the table, unchecked against the DNA. TRBV21-1 is reported as a pseudogene. The CDR3 is made up of 10 amino acids. CDR3 coding DNA: TGTGCCAGCAGTATGAGGGACAGGAGCTTC. It codes for CASSMRDRSF.

This clone showed up just a few times. The chain links TRBV3-1 (or the pseudogene TRBV3-2) to TRBJ2-2, with TRBD2 matching over 13 bases. The CDR3 consists of 20 residues. CDR1 and CDR2 from the germline V gene are LGHDT and YNNKEL (reference sequence). J was trimmed by 0 bases and V by 4 bases; bases with no gene match: 11. Written as DNA, the CDR3 is TGTGCCAGCAGCCCGAGATACGGGACTAGCGGGGCCGCGAACACCGGGGAGCTGTTTTTT. Translating gives CASSPRYGTSGAANTGELFF.

The chain uses TRBV3-1 (or the pseudogene TRBV3-2) and TRBJ2-1, with TRBD2 identical over 7 bases. This CDR3 is built from 19 residues. Per germline, CDR1 LGHDT and CDR2 YNNKEL (reference sequence). V dropped 3 bases and J dropped 4; count of bases not matched to a gene: 18. The CDR3 nucleotides are TGTGCCAGCAGCCAGACAGCGGGGCCTGCACCTTCATCTTACAATGAGCAGTTCTTC. This sequence encodes CASSQTAGPAPSSYNEQFF.

This chain joins TRBV19 and TRBJ2-6; D is perhaps TRBD1 (6 bases). With 7 bases removed from V and 2 bases from J, the gap between germline ends came to 15 bases. Germline CDR1 LNHDA, CDR2 SQIVND (reference sequence). The CDR3 is 16 residues long. For the CDR3, the DNA is TGTGCCAGTACCCCCGGACAGCTAACTGGGGCCAACGTCCTGACTTTC. Its protein is CASTPGQLTGANVLTF.

This clone appeared once. The J gene is TRBJ2-5, the V gene TRBV4-1, with 7 bases matching TRBD2. This CDR3 contains 16 residues. Germline CDR1 reads MGHRA; CDR2 reads YSYEKL. Trimming took 1 base from V and 2 from J; bases not matched to a gene: 7. The chain's CDR3 is CASSQVMGGMQETQYF. The CDR3 DNA sequence: TGCGCCAGCAGCCAAGTTATGGGGGGGATGCAAGAGACCCAGTACTTC.

The chain links TRBV11-1 to TRBJ1-1, with D unresolved. Germline CDR1 SGHAT, CDR2 FQDESV (reference sequence). V gave up 1 base and J gave up 0 bases, with 9 bases separating them. The length of the CDR3 is 15 residues. CDR3 coding DNA: TGTGCCAGCAGCTTAGAGGCAGGTATGAACACTGAAGCTTTCTTT. It is translated as CASSLEAGMNTEAFF.

The J gene is TRBJ1-1, the V gene TRBV6-5; the match to TRBD1 covers 7 bases. With 6 bases clipped from V and 2 bases from J, the junction kept 6 bases outside the gene matches. The CDR3 is made up of 14 amino acids. Germline lookup yields CDR1 MNHEY and CDR2 SVGAGI. In DNA, the CDR3 is TGTGCCAGCAGCCCCGGGACAGTAAACACTGAAGCTTTCTTT. Protein: CASSPGTVNTEAFF.

This clone has just one count. The chain combines TRBV7-8 with TRBJ2-5, with D perhaps matching TRBD2 (5 bases). The V gene lost 2 bases and the J gene lost 2 bases, with 12 bases spanning the gap. Germline CDR1 SGHVS, CDR2 FQNEAQ. There are 15 residues in the CDR3. CDR3: CASSLTRMGQETQYF. The CDR3 DNA follows: TGTGCCAGCAGCTTAACTAGAATGGGGCAAGAGACCCAGTACTTC.

V and J are TRBV15 and TRBJ1-3; 7 bases are shared with TRBD1. Germline V lookup: CDR1 LNHNV, CDR2 YYDKDF (reference sequence). Trimming removed 3 bases from V and 0 bases from J; junction bases left unmatched: 5. The CDR3 contains 16 residues. CDR3 region: CATSSTGASSGNTIYF. CDR3 in DNA: TGTGCCACCAGCAGCACAGGGGCTAGCTCTGGAAACACCATATATTTT.

V gene TRBV18 combines with J gene TRBJ1-5; 9 bases are a match to TRBD1. The CDR3 has 14 amino acids. Looked up from germline, CDR1 is KGHSH and CDR2 is LQKENI. Losses at the gene ends were 6 bases for V and 5 bases for J; bases not matched to a gene: 5. The CDR3 protein is CASSGGQGHQPQHF. Here the CDR3 DNA reads TGTGCCAGCTCGGGGGGACAGGGACATCAGCCCCAGCATTTT.

The chain couples TRBV9 to TRBJ1-1; D is perhaps TRBD1 (5 bases). Germline CDR1 SGDLS, CDR2 YYNGEE. Trimming pared 3 bases from V and 5 bases from J, leaving 8 bases between. CDR3 length equals 12 residues. CDR3 nucleotides: TGTGCCAGCAGCGGGGCAGGGACTGAAGCTTTCTTT. Translated, it gives CASSGAGTEAFF. Together with reference TRBV9 and TRBJ1-1, the CDR3 gives the full variable domain: DSGVTQTPKHLITATGQRVTLRCSPRSGDLSVYWYQQSLDQGLQFLIQYYNGEERAKGNILERFSAQQFPDLHSELNLSSLELGDSALYFCASSGAGTEAFFGQGTRLTVV.